This section outlines one TCR beta chain sequence together with its context. Several immunoSEQ 96-well plates shared each subset's DNA, each plate a replicate. Authors' processing steps: Filtering of immunoSEQ junctional sequences could not match full-length read filtering. This table comes from immunoSEQ multiplex PCR, and its TCRdb copy is limited to in-frame clones, with some not included. V and J calls and clone size are given by that table; D and trimming were obtained from the DNA. The table records a few hundred thousand clones, around 80% of them present only once. Genomic DNA of unsorted samples came from tens of millions of PBMCs. These data are taken from a study of shared clonotypes between healthy human individuals. Germline loops: CDR1 SGHTA, CDR2 FQGTGA. The length of the CDR3 is 16 residues. With 11 bases removed from V and 0 bases from J, the gap between germline ends came to 20 bases.

The sample taken for sequencing was PBMCs. The TCR originated in a woman aged 40 to 50 in good health. Some clones in this sample may be carry-over from other donors' samples. The chain couples TRBV7-3 to TRBJ1-5; no reliable D call. CDR3 nucleotides: TGTGCCGGGTACAGTGGAGGGTCGTATAGCAATCAGCCCCAGCATTTT. Protein sequence: CAGYSGGSYSNQPQHF. Drawing the rest from reference TRBV7-3 and TRBJ1-5, the complete variable domain is GAGVSQTPSNKVTEKGKYVELRCDPISGHTALYWYRQSLGQGPEFLIYFQGTGAADDSGLPNDRFFAVRPEGSVSTLKIQRTERGDSAVYLCAGYSGGSYSNQPQHFGDGTRLSIL.